These 28 T cell receptor beta chains share one sample of origin, sequenced in a study of T cells in Graves' hyperthyroidism and ophthalmopathy. It was RNA transcripts that yielded the amplified TCR beta CDR3 regions. Primed by the HTBI set, a first-round RT-PCR was run on the TCR CDR3. TCRdb passed the multiplex PCR reads through MiXCR, listing each CDR3 protein once. The table shows around 600,000 distinct CDR3 sequences, with nearly 45% occurring only once. Source material: peripheral blood or thyroid tissue (not recorded which). The receptors originated from an adult man with Graves' disease, either hyperthyroidism or ophthalmopathy (not recorded which).

This clonotype was counted ten times or more. The chain joins TRBV7-9 to TRBJ2-7; D ambiguous. The CDR3 is made up of 12 amino acids. Per germline, CDR1 SEHNR and CDR2 FQNEAQ (reference sequence). Trimming pared 0 bases from V and 6 bases from J, leaving 6 bases between. CDR3 bases: TGTGCCAGCAGCTTAGCCTCAGTCGAGCAGTACTTC. Translated, it gives CASSLASVEQYF.

This clonotype was detected only once. The chain employs TRBV12-3 or TRBV12-4 and TRBJ1-2; 7 nucleotides match TRBD1. V dropped 6 bases and J dropped 5; count of bases not matched to a gene: 12. The CDR3 extends over 15 amino acids. DNA for the CDR3: TGTGCCAGCAGCCGGACAGGACACATACCGTATGGCTACACCTTC. Amino acids: CASSRTGHIPYGYTF.

In its sample, this clonotype was seen a few times. The chain uses TRBV19 and TRBJ1-6, with D possibly TRBD1 on 5 matching bases. Germline CDR1 is LNHDA and CDR2 is SQIVND (reference sequence). V was clipped by 7 bases and J by 7 bases, with 11 bases between them. The CDR3 runs to 13 residues. The CDR3 protein is CASTPGWNSPLHF. For the CDR3, the DNA is TGTGCCAGTACCCCAGGGTGGAATTCACCCCTCCACTTT.

The V call is TRBV11-2, the J call TRBJ1-1; 9 nucleotides align to TRBD1. Germline values: CDR1 SGHAT, CDR2 FQNNGV. CDR3 length equals 17 residues. V was clipped by 6 bases and J by 2 bases; unmatched bases: 13. The DNA of the CDR3 is TGTGCCAGCAGTTTCCGACGGACAGGGGAGGTAAACACTGAAGCTTTCTTT. As protein: CASSFRRTGEVNTEAFF.

This chain uses TRBV12-3 or TRBV12-4 with TRBJ1-2, with 7 positions matching TRBD1. V was clipped by 5 bases and J by 8 bases; unmatched bases: 11. This CDR3 is 14 amino acids long. This CDR3 is CASSGYRGGGGYTF. In nucleotides, the CDR3 is TGTGCCAGCAGTGGATACAGGGGCGGAGGGGGCTACACCTTC.

This clonotype was counted between two and nine times. This chain joins TRBV5-4 and TRBJ1-2; 7 nucleotides line up with TRBD1. Germline CDR1 and CDR2: SGHNT and YYREEE (reference sequence). After removal of 4 bases from V and 2 bases from J, the junction contained 11 bases not matched to a gene. CDR3 length equals 16 residues. The CDR3, as DNA: TGTGCCAGCAGCCAAGATCAACAGGGGCCCAACTATGGCTACACCTTC. Translated: CASSQDQQGPNYGYTF. Variable domain in full (rest from reference TRBV5-4 and TRBJ1-2): ETGVTQSPTHLIKTRGQQVTLRCSSQSGHNTVSWYQQALGQGPQFIFQYYREEENGRGNFPPRFSGLQFPNYSSELNVNALELDDSALYLCASSQDQQGPNYGYTFGSGTRLTVV.

Points on this clonotype: This sequence may be a read error, since a much larger clone differs from it by one base. V gene TRBV2 combines with J gene TRBJ1-5, with no clear D. The CDR3 loop spans 11 amino acids. Germline-derived CDR1 and CDR2 are SNHLY and FYNNEI. V was pared by 3 bases and J by 10 bases, with 7 bases between. This chain's CDR3 is CASSELGPQHF. For the CDR3, the DNA is TGTGCCAGCAGTGAGTTAGGACCCCAGCATTTT.

This clonotype was counted between two and nine times. The rearrangement uses TRBV12-3 or TRBV12-4 and TRBJ2-7, with 9 bases identical to TRBD1. The CDR3 has 14 amino acids. J was trimmed by 5 bases and V by 5 bases; bases with no gene match: 7. CDR3 amino acids: CASSQDRGSDEQYF. As DNA, the CDR3 is TGTGCCAGCAGTCAGGACAGGGGTAGCGACGAGCAGTACTTC.

The chain combines TRBV7-3 with TRBJ2-6, with 8 bases lining up with TRBD1. The J segment lost 3 bases and the V segment lost 2 bases, leaving 6 bases of the junction unmatched. Germline assignment: CDR1 SGHTA and CDR2 FQGTGA. The CDR3 is 17 amino acids. As DNA, the CDR3 is TGTGCCAGCAGCTTATTGGCAGGGGGCTATGGGGCCAACGTCCTGACTTTC. Translated: CASSLLAGGYGANVLTF. The whole variable domain, filled in from reference TRBV7-3 and TRBJ2-6, reads GAGVSQTPSNKVTEKGKYVELRCDPISGHTALYWYRQSLGQGPEFLIYFQGTGAADDSGLPNDRFFAVRPEGSVSTLKIQRTERGDSAVYLCASSLLAGGYGANVLTFGAGSRLTVL.

This clonotype came up many times. The DNA for the CDR3 is TGTGCCAGCAGCTCCTCAGGGATCACTGAAGCTTTCTTT. Its translation: CASSSSGITEAFF. The gene calls are TRBV7-9 and TRBJ1-1, with D maybe TRBD1 (5 bases). The CDR3 has 13 residues. V shed 4 bases and J shed 4 bases, with 10 bases lying between them. Germline assignment: CDR1 SEHNR and CDR2 FQNEAQ (reference sequence).

This sequence joins TRBV29-1 and TRBJ1-1, with TRBD1 matching 7 bases. CDR3 length: 16 amino acids. Trimming at V came to 8 bases and at J to 0 bases, leaving 15 bases not matched to a gene. Germline CDR1 reads SQVTM; CDR2 reads ANQGSEA. CDR3 in amino acids: CSIPGQSTFLNTEAFF. CDR3 coding DNA: TGCAGCATTCCGGGACAGTCAACCTTCCTGAACACTGAAGCTTTCTTT.

V usage is TRBV29-1 and J usage is TRBJ1-2, with TRBD1 as a possible D gene (6 bases). The CDR3 runs to 14 residues. The germline V and J ends were trimmed by 8 bases and 3 bases, with 19 bases remaining between them. CDR1 is SQVTM and CDR2 is ANQGSEA in the germline V gene. CDR3 residues: CSSPRTAGDYGYTF. In DNA, the CDR3 is TGCAGCAGTCCGCGGACAGCGGGCGACTATGGCTACACCTTC.

V gene TRBV24-1 combines with J gene TRBJ2-6, with D perhaps TRBD1 (5 bases). Germline lookup yields CDR1 KGHDR and CDR2 SFDVKD. The V and J ends lost 2 bases and 5 bases respectively, with 6 bases between them. The CDR3 sequence is 14 residues long. CDR3 bases: TGTGCCACCAGTGATTCGGACAGGGCCAACGTCCTGACTTTC. Its translation: CATSDSDRANVLTF.

Comment on this clonotype: One junction end does not reproduce the germline sequence, and a read error may be involved. The gene calls are TRBV12-3 or TRBV12-4 and TRBJ1-6; a possible D gene is TRBD1 (5 bases). The CDR3 runs 14 residues. CDR3 coding DNA: TGTGCCATCAGTAATTACGGGGGGAATTCACCCCTCCACTTT. Amino acids: CAISNYGGNSPLHF.

CDR3 sequence: CASSYSIWGVDTEAFF. The CDR3 DNA reads TGTGCCAGCAGTTACTCGATATGGGGGGTCGACACTGAAGCTTTCTTT. This chain uses TRBV6-5 with TRBJ1-1; TRBD1 might be the D (5 bases). The CDR3 consists of 16 residues. Trimming shortened V by 0 bases and J by 3 bases, and 14 bases separated the two germline ends. Germline assignment: CDR1 MNHEY and CDR2 SVGAGI.

The V call is TRBV6-6, the J call TRBJ1-1; TRBD1 might be the D (5 bases). Germline CDR1 and CDR2: MNHNY and SVGAGI (reference sequence). The CDR3 spans 15 residues. The V and J ends lost 2 bases and 3 bases respectively, with 13 bases between them. The chain's CDR3 is CASSYGGMFDTEAFF. CDR3 DNA: TGTGCCAGCAGTTACGGGGGAATGTTTGACACTGAAGCTTTCTTT.

This clonotype was seen only a few times. This sequence joins TRBV19 and TRBJ1-5; no clear D. Germline V gene sequence: CDR1 LNHDA, CDR2 SQIVND (reference sequence). V lost 10 bases to trimming and J lost 0 bases, with 4 bases between them. The CDR3 has 11 amino acids. DNA of the CDR3: TGTGCCACATATAGCAATCAGCCCCAGCATTTT. It yields the protein CATYSNQPQHF. Complete variable domain (other parts from reference TRBV19 and TRBJ1-5): DGGITQSPKYLFRKEGQNVTLSCEQNLNHDAMYWYRQDPGQGLRLIYYSQIVNDFQKGDIAEGYSVSREKKESFPLTVTSAQKNPTAFYLCATYSNQPQHFGDGTRLSIL.

The chain combines TRBV20-1 with TRBJ2-5, with a weak D call TRBD1 (7 bases). Trimming cost V 4 bases and J 4 bases, with 16 bases left between them. CDR1 and CDR2 (germline): DFQATT, SNEGSKA (reference sequence). The CDR3 is 14 amino acids. The CDR3, as DNA: TGCAGTGCTACCGAGCCGGGGGACAGAGAGACCCAGTACTTC. Amino acid sequence: CSATEPGDRETQYF.

The rearrangement links TRBV15 to TRBJ2-6; a possible D gene is TRBD2 (5 bases). The CDR3 runs to 17 residues. CDR1 and CDR2 from the germline V gene are LNHNV and YYDKDF (reference sequence). The V and J ends lost 1 base and 2 bases respectively, with 12 bases between them. CDR3 loop: CATSRGGRGTGANVLTF. CDR3 DNA sequence: TGTGCCACCAGCAGAGGTGGCAGAGGGACTGGGGCCAACGTCCTGACTTTC.

This chain links TRBV19 with TRBJ1-2, with D tentatively TRBD1 (5 bases). Germline assignment: CDR1 LNHDA and CDR2 SQIVND (reference sequence). The V end was cut by 3 bases, the J end by 5 bases, with 19 bases between. The CDR3 has 16 residues. CDR3 sequence (DNA): TGTGCCAGTAGTATCTCAAGGCAGACGCGGGGGTATGGCTACACCTTC. Its protein is CASSISRQTRGYGYTF.

This clonotype has ten or more counts. The V gene is TRBV7-8, the J gene TRBJ2-7, with a possible D match to TRBD1 (5 bases). This CDR3 has 14 amino acids. Germline V gene sequence: CDR1 SGHVS, CDR2 FQNEAQ. Between the trimmed V and J ends, which lost 2 bases and 2 bases, there was a span of 10 bases. The CDR3 coding sequence is TGTGCCAGCAGCTTACCGGAGACAGCCTACGAGCAGTACTTC. Encoded protein: CASSLPETAYEQYF.

About this clonotype: Just one base apart from a much larger clone, this may be a read error. The conserved phenylalanine or tryptophan is not found at the CDR3 terminus, so this likely reflects a read error. The chain recombines TRBV9 with TRBJ1-6; D may be TRBD1 (5 bases). Trimming left V 5 bases short and J 7 bases short, with 13 bases between. The CDR3 is made up of 14 amino acids. Per germline, CDR1 SGDLS and CDR2 YYNGEE. The DNA for the CDR3 is TGTGCCAGCAGTGAGGGGACCATGAATTCACCCCTCCACCTT. Residues: CASSEGTMNSPLHL.

Notes on this clonotype: This may be a read error, as it is one base from a much larger clone. The conserved phenylalanine or tryptophan normally closing the CDR3 is absent here, so this likely arose from a read error. V and J are TRBV7-9 and TRBJ1-1; D gene unclear. Trimming pared 3 bases from V and 3 bases from J, leaving 14 bases between. The CDR3 totals 15 residues. CDR1 and CDR2 from the germline V gene are SEHNR and FQNEAQ (reference sequence). The CDR3 region is CASSFFRSGDTEAFS. The DNA for the CDR3 is TGTGCCAGCAGCTTCTTTAGGTCTGGGGACACTGAAGCTTTCTCT.

This clonotype was counted many times. J is TRBJ1-1 and V is TRBV25-1; perhaps TRBD1 as D (5 bases). The ends were cut back, 1 base at V and 9 bases at J, with 15 bases in the middle. The germline V gene encodes CDR1 MGHDK and CDR2 SYGVNS. The CDR3 is 14 amino acids. CDR3: CASSESGDGPKAFF. In nucleotides, the CDR3 is TGTGCCAGCAGTGAATCTGGGGACGGACCGAAAGCTTTCTTT. Supplemented by reference TRBV25-1 and TRBJ1-1, the full variable domain reads EADIYQTPRYLVIGTGKKITLECSQTMGHDKMYWYQQDPGMELHLIHYSYGVNSTEKGDLSSESTVSRIRTEHFPLTLESARPSHTSQYLCASSESGDGPKAFFGQGTRLTVV.

This clonotype has ten or more counts. The rearrangement joins TRBV2 to TRBJ1-3; 12 positions match TRBD1. This CDR3 has 14 residues. Trimming cost V 5 bases and J 6 bases; bases outside gene matches: 2. Per germline, CDR1 SNHLY and CDR2 FYNNEI. The CDR3 region is CASSPGQGANTIYF. The CDR3 DNA reads TGTGCCAGCAGTCCGGGACAGGGGGCAAACACCATATATTTT.

The chain recombines TRBV5-8 with TRBJ2-7, with 9 bases that match TRBD2. The CDR3 is made up of 18 amino acids. V trimming: 4 bases; J trimming: 4 bases; junction bases outside the gene matches: 18. Looked up from germline, CDR1 is SGHTS and CDR2 is YDEGEE. CDR3 coding DNA: TGTGCCAGCAGCCAGGATGTATCCCTAGCGGGAATGACGTACGAGCAGTACTTC. It encodes CASSQDVSLAGMTYEQYF.

The rearrangement joins TRBV7-9 to TRBJ2-7, with 9 bases aligning to TRBD2. This CDR3 comprises 17 residues. Unmatched junction bases numbered 18, after V lost 5 bases and J lost 7 bases. The germline CDR1 and CDR2 sequences are SEHNR and FQNEAQ (reference sequence). CDR3 bases: TGTGCCAGCAGCCCTGGACTCGGGGCGGGAGGGCCAGGGGAGCAGTACTTC. This encodes CASSPGLGAGGPGEQYF.

At least ten counts were recorded for this clonotype. J is TRBJ2-6 and V is TRBV2, with 11 nucleotides matching TRBD1. CDR1 is SNHLY and CDR2 is FYNNEI in the germline V gene. The CDR3 runs 19 residues. Losses at the gene ends were 6 bases for V and 3 bases for J; bases not matched to a gene: 13. The DNA of the CDR3 is TGTGCCAGCAGCCGCCACGCCGGACAGGGGGCTTTTGGGGCCAACGTCCTGACTTTC. This translates into CASSRHAGQGAFGANVLTF.